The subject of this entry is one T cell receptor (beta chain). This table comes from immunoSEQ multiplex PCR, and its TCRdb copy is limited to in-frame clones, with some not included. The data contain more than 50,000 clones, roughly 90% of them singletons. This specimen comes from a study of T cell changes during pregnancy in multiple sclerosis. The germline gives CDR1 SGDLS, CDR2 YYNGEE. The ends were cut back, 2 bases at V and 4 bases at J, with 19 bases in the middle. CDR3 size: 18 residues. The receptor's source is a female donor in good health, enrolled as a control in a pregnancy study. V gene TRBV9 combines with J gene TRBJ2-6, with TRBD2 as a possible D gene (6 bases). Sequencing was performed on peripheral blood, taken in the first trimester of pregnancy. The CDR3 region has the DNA TGTGCCAGCAGCGTCGCTAGCGATCCGGGGTCGGGGGCCAACGTCCTGACTTTC. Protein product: CASSVASDPGSGANVLTF. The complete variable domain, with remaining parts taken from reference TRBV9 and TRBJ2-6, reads DSGVTQTPKHLITATGQRVTLRCSPRSGDLSVYWYQQSLDQGLQFLIQYYNGEERAKGNILERFSAQQFPDLHSELNLSSLELGDSALYFCASSVASDPGSGANVLTFGAGSRLTVL.